The 26 T cell receptor beta chains in this list originate from one sample, sequenced in a study of T-cell reconstitution after alpha-beta-depleted transplantation in children. TCRbeta library preparation incorporated unique molecular identifiers. A single record per CDR3 protein comes from TCRdb applying MiXCR to the PCR reads. The sample holds hundreds of thousands of distinct CDR3 sequences; 24% are singletons and the top ten take around 4.8%. The specimen was PBMCs, mostly from graft donor cells, collected 360 days after TCRalphabeta/CD19-depleted stem cell transplant. The receptors originated from a female patient aged 2-9 years who had a stem cell transplant for congenital amegakaryocytic thrombocytopenia, so the T cells may come from the graft donor.

The genes are TRBV29-1 and TRBJ1-2; D gene uncertain. Germline-derived CDR1 and CDR2 are SQVTM and ANQGSEA. The CDR3 is 12 amino acids. The CDR3 DNA reads TGCAGTGGGGTGGTACTTAACTATGGCTACACCTTC. Amino acid sequence: CSGVVLNYGYTF.

This clonotype was seen only a few times. The chain employs TRBV7-2 and TRBJ2-1; 10 bases map to TRBD2. V lost 3 bases to trimming and J lost 8 bases; unmatched junction nucleotides: 7. The CDR3 has 15 amino acids. Germline CDR1 is SGHTA and CDR2 is FQGNSA. CDR3 nucleotides: TGTGCCAGCAGCTTTAGCGGGAGGAGCCCACATGAGCAGTTCTTC. It translates to CASSFSGRSPHEQFF.

This clonotype showed up many times. The chain is built from TRBV5-1 and TRBJ1-1, with TRBD1 as a possible D gene (6 bases). Germline lookup yields CDR1 SGHRS and CDR2 YFSETQ. The CDR3 consists of 13 residues. The V and J ends lost 1 base and 3 bases respectively, with 7 bases between them. The CDR3 sequence: CASSLRGDTEAFF. The CDR3 nucleotides are TGCGCCAGCAGCTTGAGGGGGGACACTGAAGCTTTCTTT. The full variable domain, completed using reference TRBV5-1 and TRBJ1-1, is KAGVTQTPRYLIKTRGQQVTLSCSPISGHRSVSWYQQTPGQGLQFLFEYFSETQRNKGNFPGRFSGRQFSNSRSEMNVSTLELGDSALYLCASSLRGDTEAFFGQGTRLTVV.

This chain connects TRBV28 to TRBJ1-2; D unresolved. Germline lookup yields CDR1 MDHEN and CDR2 SYDVKM. V was pared by 6 bases and J by 6 bases, with 23 bases between. This CDR3 comprises 16 residues. The CDR3 here is CASSPTASRAYNGYTF. The CDR3 nucleotides are TGTGCCAGCAGCCCAACAGCGAGCCGGGCATATAATGGCTACACCTTC.

This CDR3 reads CASSINDLAYETQYF. Here the CDR3 DNA reads TGTGCCAGCAGTATCAACGACCTAGCGTATGAGACCCAGTACTTC. This chain connects TRBV27 to TRBJ2-5, with a weak D call TRBD2 (6 bases). Per the germline V gene, CDR1 is MNHEY and CDR2 is SMNVEV (reference sequence). Trimming shortened V by 5 bases and J by 5 bases, and 18 bases separated the two germline ends. The CDR3 sequence is 15 residues long.

The sample holds a few counts of this clonotype. The chain is built from TRBV10-3 and TRBJ2-3, with a possible D match to TRBD1 (6 bases). The V and J ends lost 5 bases and 4 bases respectively, with 10 bases between them. The CDR3 is 13 amino acids. Germline V lookup: CDR1 ENHRY, CDR2 SYGVKD. The CDR3 sequence is CAISSTGPDTQYF. The CDR3 bases are TGTGCCATCAGTTCCACAGGGCCAGATACGCAGTATTTT.

Remarks on this clonotype: A much larger clonotype is one base distant, so this may be a read error. The final CDR3 position lacks the conserved phenylalanine or tryptophan, pointing to a likely read error. The chain is built from TRBV5-1 and TRBJ2-2, with 13 nucleotides matching TRBD2. The CDR3 runs 15 residues. V dropped 4 bases and J dropped 5; count of bases not matched to a gene: 2. In germline, CDR1 is SGHRS, CDR2 YFSETQ. CDR3 coding DNA: TGCGCCAGCAGCGGACTAGCGGGAGATACCGGGGAGCTGTTTGTT. As protein: CASSGLAGDTGELFV.

This clonotype was detected a few times. The chain combines TRBV7-2 with TRBJ1-1; D unresolved. Germline CDR1 and CDR2: SGHTA and FQGNSA. The CDR3 spans 13 residues. V lost 2 bases and J lost 3, with 7 bases in between. The CDR3 spells CASSLSGHTEAFF. The CDR3 bases are TGTGCCAGCAGCTTATCTGGGCACACTGAAGCTTTCTTT.

This clonotype has just a few counts. The chain links TRBV14 to TRBJ2-5; possible D gene TRBD2, 6 bases. Germline V gene data show CDR1 as SGHDN and CDR2 as FVKESK. This CDR3 comprises 15 residues. The ends were cut back, 0 bases at V and 5 bases at J, with 13 bases in the middle. For the CDR3, the DNA is TGTGCCAGCAGCCAAGATCGTCTAGCGTCTGAGACCCAGTACTTC. This translates into CASSQDRLASETQYF.

This clonotype has just a few counts. This chain connects TRBV6-1 to TRBJ2-1; D may be TRBD1 (5 bases). Germline-derived CDR1 and CDR2 are MNHNS and SASEGT. Trimming shortened V by 4 bases and J by 10 bases, and 17 bases separated the two germline ends. CDR3 length equals 14 residues. This CDR3 reads CASSVSRGFLEQFF. CDR3 in DNA: TGTGCCAGCAGTGTCAGTAGGGGTTTCCTAGAGCAGTTCTTC.

This sequence joins TRBV28 and TRBJ2-7; D assignment may be TRBD1 or TRBD2 (5 bases each). The CDR3 runs 14 residues. Germline V CDR1 and CDR2: MDHEN, SYDVKM. V gave up 4 bases and J gave up 3 bases, with 13 bases separating them. For the CDR3, the DNA is TGTGCCAGCAGTTCTTCCACGGGGCACTACGAGCAGTACTTC. It translates to CASSSSTGHYEQYF.

The sample holds a few counts of this clonotype. The gene calls are TRBV11-2 and TRBJ2-5; D uncertain. CDR1 and CDR2 (germline): SGHAT, FQNNGV. Trimming stripped 5 bases from V and 5 bases from J, with 12 bases between. The CDR3 loop spans 13 amino acids. In nucleotides, the CDR3 is TGTGCCAGCAGCCTGACTCCCTGGGAGACCCAGTACTTC. Protein: CASSLTPWETQYF.

Comments on this clonotype: Mismatch with germline at one junction end may stem from a read error. V and J are TRBV30 and TRBJ1-1; 11 bases align to TRBD1. The CDR3 is 15 amino acids. Germline CDR1 and CDR2: GTSNPN and SVGIG (reference sequence). CDR3 in amino acids: CSWSAGTGGKTEAFF. CDR3 nucleotide sequence: TGTTCCTGGAGTGCCGGGACAGGGGGAAAAACTGAAGCTTTCTTT.

This clonotype has more than one count but fewer than ten. The chain uses TRBV7-2 and TRBJ1-5; D possibly corresponds to TRBD1 (5 bases). Germline V gives CDR1 SGHTA, CDR2 FQGNSA. With 5 bases removed from V and 5 bases from J, the gap between germline ends came to 10 bases. There are 13 residues in the CDR3. CDR3 region: CASSRATDQPQHF. The CDR3 nucleotides read TGTGCCAGCAGCCGAGCGACAGATCAGCCCCAGCATTTT.

The V call is TRBV30, the J call TRBJ2-4; TRBD1 aligns across 7 bases. The CDR3 spans 13 residues. After removal of 5 bases from V and 8 bases from J, the junction contained 9 bases not matched to a gene. The germline CDR1 and CDR2 sequences are GTSNPN and SVGIG (reference sequence). This CDR3 reads CAWGTGVEDIQYF. For the CDR3, the DNA is TGTGCCTGGGGTACAGGGGTCGAGGACATTCAGTACTTC. The full variable domain, in which reference TRBV30 and TRBJ2-4 provide the parts outside the CDR3, is SQTIHQWPATLVQPVGSPLSLECTVEGTSNPNLYWYRQAAGRGLQLLFYSVGIGQISSEVPQNLSASRPQDRQFILSSKKLLLSDSGFYLCAWGTGVEDIQYFGAGTRLSVL.

This clonotype was observed many times. The V gene is TRBV10-3, the J gene TRBJ2-7; 8 positions match TRBD1. This CDR3 is 16 amino acids long. Germline CDR1 ENHRY, CDR2 SYGVKD. V lost 4 bases, J lost 0 bases, and 8 bases stayed unmatched. CDR3 bases: TGTGCCATCAGTGGGGGACAGGCCTCGAGCTCCTACGAGCAGTACTTC. Protein: CAISGGQASSSYEQYF.

The V call is TRBV6-1, the J call TRBJ2-4, with D hard to call. Deletions cut 6 bases from V and 4 bases from J, with 16 bases between. Per germline, CDR1 MNHNS and CDR2 SASEGT. The CDR3 contains 15 residues. The CDR3: CASSEDPPRKNIQYF. Here the CDR3 DNA reads TGTGCCAGCAGCGAGGACCCTCCCCGTAAAAACATTCAGTACTTC.

The chain carries TRBV5-5 and TRBJ2-5, with D perhaps TRBD1 (6 bases). CDR3 length: 15 residues. V shed 4 bases and J shed 2 bases, with 15 bases lying between them. CDR1 SGHKS and CDR2 YYEKEE come from the germline V gene (reference sequence). CDR3 in amino acids: CASSDLPGQQETQYF. CDR3 bases: TGTGCCAGCAGCGATCTCCCCGGACAGCAAGAGACCCAGTACTTC.

This clonotype was detected ten times or more. The rearrangement joins TRBV12-3 or TRBV12-4 to TRBJ2-1; D ambiguous. The V end lost 3 bases, the J end lost 2 bases, and 8 bases lay between the germline ends. The CDR3 runs 14 residues. The CDR3 sequence: CASSLALAYNEQFF. The CDR3 DNA is TGTGCCAGCAGTTTGGCTTTAGCCTACAATGAGCAGTTCTTC.

This clonotype was observed a few times. The V gene is TRBV20-1, the J gene TRBJ1-1; D gene ambiguous. V lost 6 bases and J 4 bases, leaving 18 bases between the germline ends. Germline values: CDR1 DFQATT, CDR2 SNEGSKA (reference sequence). CDR3 length equals 14 residues. DNA of the CDR3: TGCAGTGCCCCCGGATTGGCGGTGGGCACTGAAGCTTTCTTT. As protein: CSAPGLAVGTEAFF.

The V call is TRBV20-1, the J call TRBJ2-1, with a weak D call TRBD1 (6 bases). Germline CDR1 reads DFQATT; CDR2 reads SNEGSKA (reference sequence). The CDR3 is 15 amino acids. V lost 4 bases and J lost 0, with 13 bases in between. For the CDR3, the DNA is TGCAGTGCTATCCCCCCGGACAGCTCCTACAATGAGCAGTTCTTC. Translated: CSAIPPDSSYNEQFF.

V and J are TRBV28 and TRBJ2-7, with D perhaps matching TRBD2 (5 bases). The ends were cut back, 7 bases at V and 3 bases at J, with 19 bases in the middle. The CDR3 covers 15 residues. Germline CDR1 and CDR2: MDHEN and SYDVKM. CDR3 DNA sequence: TGTGCCAGCACCCGGGGTCGGGGAGCAGTCTACGAGCAGTACTTC. As protein: CASTRGRGAVYEQYF.

The chain uses TRBV6-5 and TRBJ2-7, with 7 nucleotides matching TRBD1. The CDR3 has 14 amino acids. Trimming cost V 4 bases and J 5 bases; bases outside gene matches: 8. CDR1 is MNHEY, CDR2 SVGAGI, per germline. Here the CDR3 reads CASSSGQQVHEQYF. As DNA, the CDR3 is TGTGCCAGCAGTTCGGGACAGCAGGTCCACGAGCAGTACTTC.

The chain couples TRBV28 to TRBJ2-3, with 8 bases matching TRBD2. From germline, CDR1 is MDHEN and CDR2 SYDVKM. CDR3 size: 14 residues. Germline trimming cut 7 bases from V and 4 bases from J; bases unmatched to any gene: 7. In nucleotides, the CDR3 is TGTGCCAGCAACGGGGCGGGGGGTGCAGATACGCAGTATTTT. As protein: CASNGAGGADTQYF.

The V call is TRBV20-1, the J call TRBJ2-3; D not certain. Germline loops: CDR1 DFQATT, CDR2 SNEGSKA (reference sequence). This CDR3 region has 14 residues. Trimming took off 2 bases at V and 2 bases at J, with 11 bases between the two ends. The CDR3 reads CSARFPRLTDTQYF. As DNA, the CDR3 is TGCAGTGCTAGATTCCCACGCCTCACAGATACGCAGTATTTT.

The CDR3: CASSYSGLALYNEQFF. The CDR3 DNA reads TGTGCCAGCAGTTACTCTGGACTAGCGTTGTACAATGAGCAGTTCTTC. This rearrangement joins TRBV6-2 or TRBV6-3 to TRBJ2-1, with TRBD2 identical over 9 bases. This CDR3 is built from 16 residues. The germline gives CDR1 MNHEY, CDR2 SVGEGT. The V gene end was trimmed by 0 bases and the J gene end by 4 bases; junction bases not matched to a gene: 4.